These T cell receptor beta chains were read from a single sample in a study of blood T cell repertoires in COVID-19. The repertoire was sequenced with immunoSEQ multiplex PCR; TCRdb's copy has only in-frame clones and lacks some. The sample holds 200,000 to 250,000 clones, around 86% seen once. What was sequenced was peripheral blood. The receptors come from an elderly man with acute or convalescent COVID-19. Both conserved end residues are part of each CDR3. D genes are given only for firm matches. The size of a clone is reported for some rows only, either as once, few or many, or as a class for expanded clones.

-	TRBV19	-	TRBJ2-6	CASSIGGSGANVLTF	TGTGCCAGTAGTATTGGCGGCTCTGGGGCCAACGTCCTGACTTTC
-	TRBV11-2	-	TRBJ1-5	CASSLDQGQPQHF	TGTGCCAGCAGCTTAGATCAGGGCCAGCCCCAGCATTTT
-	TRBV24-1	TRBD1	TRBJ1-2	CATSDPGQAPGYTF	TGTGCCACCAGTGACCCTGGACAGGCCCCCGGCTACACCTTC
-	TRBV28	-	TRBJ2-2	CASRGQNTGELFF	TGTGCCAGCAGAGGACAGAACACCGGGGAGCTGTTTTTT
-	TRBV6-1	-	TRBJ2-1	CASSERAHNEQFF	TGTGCCAGCAGTGAGAGGGCCCACAATGAGCAGTTCTTC
few	TRBV28	TRBD1	TRBJ1-1	CASSRTGTVNTEAFF	TGTGCCAGCAGCCGGACAGGGACGGTAAACACTGAAGCTTTCTTT
-	TRBV5-1	TRBD1	TRBJ1-3	CASSLGQVTGNTIYF	TGCGCCAGCAGCCTGGGACAGGTGACGGGAAACACCATATATTTT
-	TRBV19	-	TRBJ1-1	CATERGPNTEAFF	TGTGCCACCGAGCGGGGACCGAACACTGAAGCTTTCTTT
-	TRBV29-1	-	TRBJ1-4	CSAGGANEKLFF	TGCAGCGCGGGAGGGGCTAATGAAAAACTGTTTTTT
-	TRBV11-2	-	TRBJ2-2	CASSPREGATGELFF	TGTGCCAGCAGCCCCCGGGAGGGGGCGACCGGGGAGCTGTTTTTT
-	TRBV21-1	-	TRBJ2-7	CASSRFPTKTLHDGTGGDSYEQYF	TGTGCCAGCAGCAGATTCCCCACCAAAACCCTCCACGACGGAACAGGGGGCGACTCCTACGAGCAGTACTTC
once	TRBV18	TRBD1	TRBJ1-5	CASSPGQDQPQHF	TGTGCCAGCTCACCGGGACAGGATCAGCCCCAGCATTTT
-	TRBV5-1	-	TRBJ2-2	CASTPGPQAGELFF	TGCGCCAGCACTCCCGGCCCCCAGGCCGGGGAGCTGTTTTTT
few	TRBV7-9	TRBD1	TRBJ1-2	CASSLETTGGYGYTF	TGTGCCAGCAGCTTAGAGACGACAGGGGGCTATGGCTACACCTTC
-	TRBV24-1	-	TRBJ2-7	CATSDSQEGYEQYF	TGTGCCACCAGTGATTCGCAGGAGGGCTACGAGCAGTACTTC
-	TRBV15	TRBD2	TRBJ2-1	CATSSPIAGLPEQFF	TGTGCCACCAGCAGCCCAATAGCGGGGCTCCCTGAGCAGTTCTTC
few	TRBV28	TRBD1	TRBJ2-3	CASRETGGADTQYF	TGTGCCAGCAGGGAGACAGGGGGTGCAGATACGCAGTATTTT
-	TRBV10-3	-	TRBJ2-7	CAISAQRGGEQYF	TGTGCCATCAGTGCGCAGAGGGGGGGCGAGCAGTACTTC
-	TRBV5-1	-	TRBJ1-1	CASSLTGNKGNTEAFF	TGCGCCAGCAGCTTGACAGGGAATAAGGGGAACACTGAAGCTTTCTTT
few	TRBV5-1	-	TRBJ1-1	CASSLGQVNTEAFF	TGCGCCAGCAGCTTGGGACAGGTGAACACTGAAGCTTTCTTT
-	TRBV4-1	-	TRBJ2-2	CASSQDRTGELFF	TGCGCCAGCAGCCAAGACCGCACCGGGGAGCTGTTTTTT
-	TRBV6-1	-	TRBJ1-5	CASSEKTREQPQHF	TGTGCCAGCAGTGAAAAGACCAGGGAACAGCCCCAGCATTTT
-	TRBV12-3/TRBV12-4	-	TRBJ1-2	CASSPMSDGYTF	TGTGCCAGCAGTCCCATGTCGGATGGCTACACCTTC
-	TRBV9	TRBD2	TRBJ2-1	CASSVDSGRGLPLNEQFF	TGTGCCAGCAGCGTAGACAGCGGGAGGGGCCTTCCCCTTAATGAGCAGTTCTTC
-	TRBV3-1/TRBV3-2	-	TRBJ1-2	CASSQALLGVYGYTF	TGTGCCAGCAGCCAGGCCCTTTTAGGGGTCTATGGCTACACCTTC
-	TRBV15	-	TRBJ1-6	CATSRGTVNPPLHF	TGTGCCACCAGCAGAGGGACAGTCAATCCACCCCTCCACTTT
-	TRBV24-1	TRBD2	TRBJ2-2	CATSDRGGTSGKKWNTGELFF	TGTGCCACCAGTGATCGAGGGGGGACTAGCGGGAAGAAGTGGAACACCGGGGAGCTGTTTTTT
once	TRBV7-2	TRBD1	TRBJ1-6	CASSPFRGLGNSPLHF	TGTGCCAGCAGCCCTTTCAGGGGGCTGGGGAATTCACCCCTCCACTTT
once	TRBV28	TRBD1	TRBJ1-2	CASSLQGAPYGYTF	TGTGCCAGCAGTTTGCAGGGGGCACCCTATGGCTACACCTTC
-	TRBV12-3/TRBV12-4	-	TRBJ2-2	CASSNTDNGELFF	TGTGCCAGCAGCAATACAGATAACGGGGAGCTGTTTTTT
-	TRBV14	TRBD1	TRBJ2-7	CASSRSGQGAYEQYF	TGTGCCAGCAGCCGCTCGGGACAGGGGGCCTACGAGCAGTACTTC
few	TRBV10-2	-	TRBJ2-7	CATRSGPGQYF	TGCGCCACCAGAAGCGGCCCAGGGCAGTACTTC
-	TRBV4-2	-	TRBJ2-1	CASSRRWRAPYNEQFF	TGTGCCAGCAGCCGGCGTTGGAGGGCCCCCTACAATGAGCAGTTCTTC
-	TRBV25-1	-	TRBJ2-6	CASSERGSGANVLTF	TGTGCCAGCAGTGAACGGGGCTCTGGGGCCAACGTCCTGACTTTC
-	TRBV19	-	TRBJ2-7	CASSIVSGGGEQYF	TGTGCCAGTAGTATAGTTTCGGGGGGCGGCGAGCAGTACTTC
few	TRBV6-1	TRBD1	TRBJ2-7	CASSEASAGGFYEQYF	TGTGCCAGCAGTGAAGCCTCCGCAGGGGGCTTCTACGAGCAGTACTTC
once	TRBV14	TRBD1	TRBJ2-7	CASSHTPGQASNEQYF	TGTGCCAGCAGCCACACGCCGGGACAGGCATCTAACGAGCAGTACTTC
-	TRBV28	TRBD1	TRBJ1-5	CASSSGQTNNQPQHF	TGTGCCAGCAGTTCGGGACAGACCAACAATCAGCCCCAGCATTTT
-	TRBV9	TRBD1	TRBJ1-2	CASSEGDRGWYGYTF	TGTGCCAGCAGCGAAGGGGACAGGGGATGGTATGGCTACACCTTC
-	TRBV5-6	TRBD2	TRBJ2-7	CASSASGTIFYEQYF	TGTGCCAGCAGCGCGTCCGGGACTATCTTCTACGAGCAGTACTTC
-	TRBV6-5	TRBD2	TRBJ2-7	CASSYPLSGRATEQYF	TGTGCCAGCAGTTACCCCCTCAGCGGGAGGGCCACCGAGCAGTACTTC
-	TRBV27	-	TRBJ1-1	CASSNRGTNTEAFF	TGTGCCAGCAGTAATAGGGGCACGAACACTGAAGCTTTCTTT
-	TRBV24-1	-	TRBJ2-1	CATSDTGTYNEQFF	TGTGCCACCAGTGACACCGGGACCTACAATGAGCAGTTCTTC
-	TRBV28	-	TRBJ1-1	CASLKLRMNTEAFF	TGTGCCAGCCTTAAGCTACGAATGAACACTGAAGCTTTCTTT
-	TRBV12-3/TRBV12-4	-	TRBJ1-2	CASSLSGFYGYTF	TGTGCCAGCAGTTTAAGCGGGTTCTATGGCTACACCTTC
-	TRBV28	-	TRBJ2-5	CASSLNGEVETQYF	TGTGCCAGCAGTTTAAATGGGGAGGTAGAGACCCAGTACTTC
once	TRBV3-1/TRBV3-2	TRBD2	TRBJ2-1	CASSQMKLAGGGSEQFF	TGTGCCAGCAGCCAGATGAAACTAGCGGGAGGAGGGAGTGAGCAGTTCTTC
-	TRBV7-9	TRBD2	TRBJ2-3	CASSPREGTDTQYF	TGTGCCAGCAGCCCCCGGGAGGGCACAGATACGCAGTATTTT
-	TRBV6-9	TRBD1	TRBJ1-5	CASSYSGFGTGGQPQHF	TGTGCCAGCAGTTATTCGGGTTTCGGGACAGGGGGTCAGCCCCAGCATTTT
-	TRBV11-2	-	TRBJ1-2	CASISYKGTSYGYTF	TGTGCCAGCATTTCTTACAAGGGGACTTCCTATGGCTACACCTTC